Shown below are 27 T cell receptor beta chains from a single sample sequenced in a study of cytomegalovirus exposure and HLA in healthy donors. PCR was performed using 60 Vbeta and 13 Jbeta primers. Measured with immunoSEQ multiplex PCR; TCRdb has only the in-frame clones, and not every one. Among some 140,000 clones listed, about 78% were seen once. The specimen sequenced was PBMCs. These TCRs come from a man between 45 and 60 years old in good health and CMV-seronegative.

The V gene is TRBV18, the J gene TRBJ2-7; D might be TRBD2 (5 bases). With 5 bases removed from V and 1 base from J, the gap between germline ends came to 12 bases. Germline V CDR1 and CDR2: KGHSH, LQKENI. This CDR3 spans 14 amino acids. The CDR3: CASSEFGVSYEQYF. In DNA form, the CDR3 reads TGTGCCAGCTCAGAGTTCGGGGTTTCCTACGAGCAGTACTTC. Variable domain in full (rest from reference TRBV18 and TRBJ2-7): NAGVMQNPRHLVRRRGQEARLRCSPMKGHSHVYWYRQLPEEGLKFMVYLQKENIIDESGMPKERFSAEFPKEGPSILRIQQVVRGDSAAYFCASSEFGVSYEQYFGPGTRLTVT.

This clone was seen only a few times. This sequence joins TRBV19 and TRBJ2-5, with 9 bases aligning to TRBD2. The CDR3 runs 22 residues. Per the germline V gene, CDR1 is LNHDA and CDR2 is SQIVND (reference sequence). The V and J ends lost 5 bases and 0 bases, in that order; junction bases with no gene match: 25. CDR3 nucleotides: TGTGCCAGTAGTCCCATGGGGCGCGGGAGGGCCGGTCTGTCGCATTACCAAGAGACCCAGTACTTC. Translation gives CASSPMGRGRAGLSHYQETQYF. Together with reference TRBV19 and TRBJ2-5, the CDR3 gives the full variable domain: DGGITQSPKYLFRKEGQNVTLSCEQNLNHDAMYWYRQDPGQGLRLIYYSQIVNDFQKGDIAEGYSVSREKKESFPLTVTSAQKNPTAFYLCASSPMGRGRAGLSHYQETQYFGPGTRLLVL.

The chain joins TRBV10-2 to TRBJ1-1; unclear D gene. V shed 3 bases and J shed 4 bases, with 12 bases lying between them. Germline CDR1 reads WSHSY; CDR2 reads SAAADI. CDR3 size: 14 residues. CDR3 in DNA: TGCGCCAGCAGTGACGAACTAAGAGGCACTGAAGCTTTCTTT. Translated: CASSDELRGTEAFF.

This clone was seen a handful of times. The V call is TRBV6-5, the J call TRBJ2-2, with D perhaps TRBD1 (5 bases). V lost 4 bases and J lost 4, with 16 bases in between. The germline gives CDR1 MNHEY, CDR2 SVGAGI. The CDR3 has 16 amino acids. Here the CDR3 DNA reads TGTGCCAGCAGTTCCGACTCCGTGGGGCGCACCGGGGAGCTGTTTTTT. Encoded protein: CASSSDSVGRTGELFF.

The chain combines TRBV18 with TRBJ2-4; 7 nucleotides line up with TRBD2. CDR3 length: 14 amino acids. Germline values: CDR1 KGHSH, CDR2 LQKENI. The V gene end was trimmed by 8 bases and the J gene end by 6 bases; junction bases not matched to a gene: 10. The CDR3: CASQDLADLNIQYF. In DNA, the CDR3 is TGTGCCAGCCAAGACCTAGCGGACCTAAACATTCAGTACTTC.

This chain links TRBV2 with TRBJ1-1; 9 bases align to TRBD1. The CDR3 runs 15 residues. V gave up 4 bases and J gave up 6 bases; unmatched junction bases: 9. Germline CDR1 and CDR2: SNHLY and FYNNEI. The CDR3 DNA follows: TGTGCCAGCAGTGGGCAAACAGGGGGCGCTTCTGAAGCTTTCTTT. Translated: CASSGQTGGASEAFF.

The rearrangement uses TRBV29-1 and TRBJ2-2; 10 bases agree with TRBD2. The trim removed 7 bases at V and 2 bases at J, leaving 7 bases unmatched. This CDR3 spans 15 amino acids. Germline lookup yields CDR1 SQVTM and CDR2 ANQGSEA. The CDR3 spells CSALLAGENTGELFF. CDR3 sequence (DNA): TGCAGCGCCCTGCTAGCGGGAGAAAACACCGGGGAGCTGTTTTTT.

The V and J genes are TRBV28 and TRBJ2-1; TRBD2 matches 11 bases. Per germline, CDR1 MDHEN and CDR2 SYDVKM. The CDR3 runs to 16 residues. V lost 4 bases and J lost 4; bases outside the gene matches: 6. The CDR3 region has the DNA TGTGCCAGCAGTTCGGGCCTAGCGGGAGGATACAATGAGCAGTTCTTC. Amino acid sequence: CASSSGLAGGYNEQFF.

V gene TRBV28 combines with J gene TRBJ2-7; D ambiguous. V lost 1 base and J 0 bases, leaving 4 bases between the germline ends. Germline loops: CDR1 MDHEN, CDR2 SYDVKM. The CDR3 contains 13 residues. The CDR3 DNA reads as TGTGCCAGCAGTTTATTCGTCTCCTACGAGCAGTACTTC. The encoded protein is CASSLFVSYEQYF.

The CDR3 reads CASGQGASSGANVLTF. The CDR3 DNA is TGTGCCAGCGGACAGGGGGCCTCCTCTGGGGCCAACGTCCTGACTTTC. This sequence joins TRBV27 and TRBJ2-6; the match to TRBD1 covers 11 bases. The germline V gene encodes CDR1 MNHEY and CDR2 SMNVEV (reference sequence). CDR3 length equals 16 residues. With V trimmed by 8 bases and J by 0 bases, 3 bases remained unmatched.

The gene calls are TRBV28 and TRBJ2-5, with no clear D. V was shortened by 3 bases and J by 3 bases, with 11 bases between the two germline ends. Looked up from germline, CDR1 is MDHEN and CDR2 is SYDVKM. This CDR3 has 14 amino acids. The CDR3: CASSFTSVEETQYF. The CDR3 DNA reads as TGTGCCAGCAGTTTCACCAGCGTGGAAGAGACCCAGTACTTC.

This chain connects TRBV21-1 to TRBJ2-2; TRBD2, the table's D call, was not compared with the DNA. TRBV21-1 is labeled a pseudogene. The CDR3 runs to 20 residues. The CDR3 DNA reads TGTGCCAGCAGCAATGAGCGGGCTAGGAAGCGGGAGGGCCGGGGCGGGGAGCTGTTTTTT. Translated, it gives CASSNERARKREGRGGELFF.

This clone occurred once. The chain joins TRBV7-9 to TRBJ2-3; TRBD1 matches 8 bases. J lost 2 bases, V lost 5 bases, and 3 bases had no gene match. CDR1 and CDR2 (germline): SEHNR, FQNEAQ (reference sequence). The CDR3 consists of 14 residues. CDR3 residues: CASSPQGVTDTQYF. CDR3 in DNA: TGTGCCAGCAGCCCACAGGGGGTCACAGATACGCAGTATTTT.

Only a few counts were recorded for this clone. The gene calls are TRBV2 and TRBJ2-1; TRBD2 might be the D (6 bases). This CDR3 is built from 14 residues. V was clipped by 2 bases and J by 4 bases, with 9 bases between them. The germline V gene encodes CDR1 SNHLY and CDR2 FYNNEI. This CDR3 is CASSETGRYNEQFF. The CDR3 coding sequence is TGTGCCAGCAGTGAAACGGGGAGGTACAATGAGCAGTTCTTC.

The chain couples TRBV4-1 to TRBJ2-1, with 8 bases that match TRBD1. V trimming: 1 base; J trimming: 6 bases; junction bases outside the gene matches: 14. This CDR3 is 18 amino acids long. Germline CDR1 is MGHRA and CDR2 is YSYEKL. This CDR3 is CASSQVLLTGVGGNEQFF. The CDR3, as DNA: TGCGCCAGCAGCCAAGTCCTACTGACAGGGGTAGGCGGCAATGAGCAGTTCTTC.

This chain joins TRBV6-6 and TRBJ1-1; no clear D gene. This CDR3 has 13 amino acids. Trimming took 0 bases from V and 1 from J, leaving 3 bases between them. From germline, CDR1 is MNHNY and CDR2 SVGAGI (reference sequence). CDR3: CASSYSANTEAFF. DNA for the CDR3: TGTGCCAGCAGTTACTCAGCGAACACTGAAGCTTTCTTT.

The V and J genes are TRBV28 and TRBJ2-5, with 11 bases lining up with TRBD2. V dropped 7 bases and J dropped 5; count of bases not matched to a gene: 9. Germline values: CDR1 MDHEN, CDR2 SYDVKM. CDR3 length equals 15 residues. CDR3 sequence (DNA): TGTGCCAGCAATTTCCTAGCGGGAGGTAGGGAGACCCAGTACTTC. It codes for CASNFLAGGRETQYF.

The gene calls are TRBV2 and TRBJ2-1; 8 bases map to TRBD1. Trimming at V came to 8 bases and at J to 8 bases, leaving 8 bases not matched to a gene. CDR1 SNHLY and CDR2 FYNNEI come from the germline V gene. The CDR3 is 13 amino acids. The CDR3 region is CASAGTGPDEQFF. CDR3 nucleotides: TGTGCCAGCGCTGGGACAGGCCCCGATGAGCAGTTCTTC.

This clone was counted a few times. This chain uses TRBV14 with TRBJ2-1; D is ambiguous. Germline V lookup: CDR1 SGHDN, CDR2 FVKESK. The CDR3 extends over 15 amino acids. V lost 6 bases to trimming and J lost 5 bases, with 17 bases between them. CDR3 sequence reads: CASRPRGTVNNEQFF. CDR3 in DNA: TGTGCCAGCAGGCCGAGAGGCACTGTTAACAATGAGCAGTTCTTC.

The chain couples TRBV27 to TRBJ2-2, with a tentative D call TRBD1 (6 bases). V was pared by 7 bases and J by 0 bases, with 6 bases between. Germline V gene lookup returns CDR1 MNHEY and CDR2 SMNVEV (reference sequence). The CDR3 totals 13 residues. Here the CDR3 reads CASNRANTGELFF. CDR3 DNA sequence: TGTGCCAGCAACAGGGCGAACACCGGGGAGCTGTTTTTT.

This clone has only a few counts. This chain connects TRBV5-4 to TRBJ1-2; maybe TRBD1 (5 bases). The CDR3 runs 13 residues. Germline CDR1 SGHNT, CDR2 YYREEE (reference sequence). Between the trimmed V and J ends, which lost 1 base and 8 bases, there was a span of 12 bases. CDR3 in DNA: TGTGCCAGCAGCTTGCCGGCAGGGTACGGCTACACCTTC. Translated: CASSLPAGYGYTF.

The chain recombines TRBV28 with TRBJ1-1; D call uncertain. This CDR3 region has 14 residues. CDR1 is MDHEN and CDR2 is SYDVKM in the germline V gene. Trimming removed 0 bases from V and 1 base from J, with 6 bases in between. This chain's CDR3 is CASSLWGPNTEAFF. The CDR3 bases are TGTGCCAGCAGTTTATGGGGCCCGAACACTGAAGCTTTCTTT.

V usage is TRBV11-2 and J usage is TRBJ2-7, with 7 bases identical to TRBD2. J lost 3 bases, V lost 0 bases, and 5 bases had no gene match. CDR1 is SGHAT and CDR2 is FQNNGV in the germline V gene. The CDR3 spans 15 residues. CDR3 DNA: TGTGCCAGCAGCTTAGATACCGCGGGAGTCTACGAGCAGTACTTC. This gives the protein CASSLDTAGVYEQYF.

The chain is built from TRBV7-2 and TRBJ2-2, with D hard to call. This CDR3 has 14 residues. Germline V gives CDR1 SGHTA, CDR2 FQGNSA. Trimming stripped 1 base from V and 7 bases from J, with 10 bases between. CDR3 sequence: CASSLVGSVGELFF. For the CDR3, the DNA is TGTGCCAGCAGCTTAGTAGGAAGCGTCGGGGAGCTGTTTTTT.

This clone showed up just once. The rearrangement joins TRBV21-1 to TRBJ1-3; the D call TRBD1 from the table was never checked on the DNA. TRBV21-1 is a pseudogene. The length of the CDR3 is 16 residues. Written as DNA, the CDR3 is TGTGCCAGCAGCAAACCAGGGGCCAGGGATGGAAACACCATATATTTT. Protein product: CASSKPGARDGNTIYF.

The chain combines TRBV10-3 with TRBJ2-7; no clear D gene. Looked up from germline, CDR1 is ENHRY and CDR2 is SYGVKD. The length of the CDR3 is 13 residues. Trimming cost V 7 bases and J 2 bases, with 12 bases left between them. CDR3 protein: CAIMAGDTYEQYF. The CDR3 coding sequence is TGTGCCATCATGGCAGGTGATACCTACGAGCAGTACTTC.

The chain joins TRBV7-8 to TRBJ2-5, with TRBD2 matching over 11 bases. This CDR3 comprises 15 residues. CDR1 SGHVS and CDR2 FQNEAQ come from the germline V gene. The junction had 11 bases not matched to a gene; V was cut back by 5 bases and J by 9 bases. CDR3 sequence (DNA): TGTGCCAGCAGCCCTAGGACTAGCGGGTTCGGGGCCCAGTACTTC. Its translation is CASSPRTSGFGAQYF.